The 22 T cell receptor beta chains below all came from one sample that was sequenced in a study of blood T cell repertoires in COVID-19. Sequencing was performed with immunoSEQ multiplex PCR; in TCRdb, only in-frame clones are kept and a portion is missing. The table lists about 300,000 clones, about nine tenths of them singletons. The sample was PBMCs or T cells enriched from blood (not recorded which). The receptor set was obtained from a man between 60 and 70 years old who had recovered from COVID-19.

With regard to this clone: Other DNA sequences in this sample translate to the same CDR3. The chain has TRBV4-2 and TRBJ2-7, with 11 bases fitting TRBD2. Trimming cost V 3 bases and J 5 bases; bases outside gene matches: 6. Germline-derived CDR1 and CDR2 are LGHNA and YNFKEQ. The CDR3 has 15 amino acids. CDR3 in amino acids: CASSQVAGGPHEQYF. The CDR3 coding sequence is TGTGCCAGCAGCCAGGTAGCGGGAGGGCCCCACGAGCAGTACTTC.

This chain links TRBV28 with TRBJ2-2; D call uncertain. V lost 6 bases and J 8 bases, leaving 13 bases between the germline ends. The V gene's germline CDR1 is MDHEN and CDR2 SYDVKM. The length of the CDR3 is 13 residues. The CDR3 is CASRPDSFGELFF. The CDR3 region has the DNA TGTGCCAGCAGACCCGACTCCTTTGGGGAGCTGTTTTTT. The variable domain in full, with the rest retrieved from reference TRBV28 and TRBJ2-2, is DVKVTQSSRYLVKRTGEKVFLECVQDMDHENMFWYRQDPGLGLRLIYFSYDVKMKEKGDIPEGYSVSREKKERFSLILESASTNQTSMYLCASRPDSFGELFFGEGSRLTVL.

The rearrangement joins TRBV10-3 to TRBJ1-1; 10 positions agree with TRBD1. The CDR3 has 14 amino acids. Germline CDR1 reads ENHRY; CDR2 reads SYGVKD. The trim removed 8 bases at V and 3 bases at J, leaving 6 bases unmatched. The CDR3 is CAIGLGQGDTEAFF. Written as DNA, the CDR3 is TGTGCCATCGGGTTAGGACAGGGGGACACTGAAGCTTTCTTT.

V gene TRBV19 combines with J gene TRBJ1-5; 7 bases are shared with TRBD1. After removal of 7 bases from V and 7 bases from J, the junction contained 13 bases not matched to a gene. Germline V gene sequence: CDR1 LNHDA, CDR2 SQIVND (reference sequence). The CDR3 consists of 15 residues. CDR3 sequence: CASISLAGGGQPQHF. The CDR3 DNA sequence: TGTGCCAGTATCTCATTGGCAGGGGGTGGGCAGCCCCAGCATTTT.

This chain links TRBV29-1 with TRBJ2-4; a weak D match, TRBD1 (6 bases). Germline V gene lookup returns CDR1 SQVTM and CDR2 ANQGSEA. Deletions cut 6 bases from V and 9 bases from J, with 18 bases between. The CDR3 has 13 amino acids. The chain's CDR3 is CSVATGPKGIQYF. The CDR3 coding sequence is TGCAGCGTGGCGACAGGCCCCAAGGGCATTCAGTACTTC.

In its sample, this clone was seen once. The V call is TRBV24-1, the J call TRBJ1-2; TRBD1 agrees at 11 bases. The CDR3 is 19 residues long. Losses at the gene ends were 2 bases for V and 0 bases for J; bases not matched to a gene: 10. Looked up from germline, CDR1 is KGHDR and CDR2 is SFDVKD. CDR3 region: CATSDSLPGQGGSNYGYTF. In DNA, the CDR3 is TGTGCCACCAGTGATTCTCTCCCGGGACAGGGGGGATCTAACTATGGCTACACCTTC.

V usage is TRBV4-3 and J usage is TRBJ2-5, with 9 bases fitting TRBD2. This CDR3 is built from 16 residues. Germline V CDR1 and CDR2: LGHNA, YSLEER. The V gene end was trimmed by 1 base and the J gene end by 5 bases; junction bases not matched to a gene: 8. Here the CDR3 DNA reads TGCGCCAGCAGCCAAGGGCGTAGCGGGAGAGTGGAGACCCAGTACTTC. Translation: CASSQGRSGRVETQYF.

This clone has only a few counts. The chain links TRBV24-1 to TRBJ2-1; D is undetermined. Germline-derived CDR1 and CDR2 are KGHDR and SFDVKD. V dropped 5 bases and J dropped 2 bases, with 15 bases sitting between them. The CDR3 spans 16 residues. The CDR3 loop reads CATSGLERGTYNEQFF. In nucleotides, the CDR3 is TGTGCCACCAGTGGCTTAGAGCGCGGAACCTACAATGAGCAGTTCTTC.

This CDR3 reads CASSQGTDVISGANVLTF. CDR3 DNA: TGTGCCAGCAGCCAGGGGACGGACGTCATCTCTGGGGCCAACGTCCTGACTTTC. The chain recombines TRBV27 with TRBJ2-6, with a tentative D call TRBD1 (6 bases). This CDR3 region has 18 residues. Trimming took 6 bases from V and 0 from J, leaving 18 bases between them. Germline-derived CDR1 and CDR2 are MNHEY and SMNVEV (reference sequence).

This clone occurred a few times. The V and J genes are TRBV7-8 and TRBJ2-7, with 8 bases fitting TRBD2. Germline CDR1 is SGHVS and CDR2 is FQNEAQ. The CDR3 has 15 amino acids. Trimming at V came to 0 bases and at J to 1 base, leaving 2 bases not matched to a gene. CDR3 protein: CASSLAGLVSYEQYF. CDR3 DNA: TGTGCCAGCAGCTTAGCGGGACTAGTTTCCTACGAGCAGTACTTC.

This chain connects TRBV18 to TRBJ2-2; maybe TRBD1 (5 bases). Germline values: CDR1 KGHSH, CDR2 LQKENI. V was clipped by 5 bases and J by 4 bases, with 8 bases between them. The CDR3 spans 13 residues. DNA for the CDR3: TGTGCCAGCTCAACCCAGGGCACCGGGGAGCTGTTTTTT. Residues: CASSTQGTGELFF.

This CDR3 is CASSHTGGADQETQYF. In nucleotides, the CDR3 is TGTGCCAGCTCGCACACAGGGGGCGCCGACCAAGAGACCCAGTACTTC. The rearrangement joins TRBV18 to TRBJ2-5; 9 bases align to TRBD1. Trimming took 6 bases from V and 0 from J; bases not matched to a gene: 8. The CDR3 loop spans 16 amino acids. Germline-derived CDR1 and CDR2 are KGHSH and LQKENI.

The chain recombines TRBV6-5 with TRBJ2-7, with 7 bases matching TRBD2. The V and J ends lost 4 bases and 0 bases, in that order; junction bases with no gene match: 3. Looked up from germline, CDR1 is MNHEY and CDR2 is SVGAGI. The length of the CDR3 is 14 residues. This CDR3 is CASSLAGSSYEQYF. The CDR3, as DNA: TGTGCCAGCAGTTTAGCGGGCAGCTCCTACGAGCAGTACTTC.

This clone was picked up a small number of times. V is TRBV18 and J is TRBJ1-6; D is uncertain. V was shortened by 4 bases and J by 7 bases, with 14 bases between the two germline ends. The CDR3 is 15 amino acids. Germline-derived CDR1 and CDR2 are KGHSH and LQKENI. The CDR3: CASSLSGGINSPLHF. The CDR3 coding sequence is TGTGCCAGCTCACTTAGTGGAGGGATAAATTCACCCCTCCACTTT.

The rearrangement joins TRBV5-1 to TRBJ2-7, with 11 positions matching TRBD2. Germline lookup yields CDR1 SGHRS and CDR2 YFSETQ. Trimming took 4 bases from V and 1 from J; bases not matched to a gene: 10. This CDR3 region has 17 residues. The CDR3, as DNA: TGCGCCAGCAGCCCGACTAGCGGGGCGGTCGGATCCTACGAGCAGTACTTC. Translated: CASSPTSGAVGSYEQYF.

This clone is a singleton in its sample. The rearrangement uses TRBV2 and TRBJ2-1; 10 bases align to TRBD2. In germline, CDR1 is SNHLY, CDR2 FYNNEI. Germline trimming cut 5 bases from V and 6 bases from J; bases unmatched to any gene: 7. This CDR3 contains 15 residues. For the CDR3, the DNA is TGTGCCAGCAGTCCTCAGCGGGAGGGCTTCAATGAGCAGTTCTTC. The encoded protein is CASSPQREGFNEQFF.

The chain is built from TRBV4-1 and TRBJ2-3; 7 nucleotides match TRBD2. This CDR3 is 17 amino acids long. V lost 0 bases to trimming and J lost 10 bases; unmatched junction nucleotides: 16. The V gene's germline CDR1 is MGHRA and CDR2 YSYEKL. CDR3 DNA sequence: TGCGCCAGCAGCCAAGATTCGGGGAGCGGGGCAGAAGGTCCGCAGTATTTT. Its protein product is CASSQDSGSGAEGPQYF.

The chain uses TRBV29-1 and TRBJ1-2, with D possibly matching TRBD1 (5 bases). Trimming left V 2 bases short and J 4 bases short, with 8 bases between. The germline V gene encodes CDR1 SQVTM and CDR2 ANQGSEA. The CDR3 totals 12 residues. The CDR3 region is CSVERGSYGYTF. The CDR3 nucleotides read TGCAGCGTTGAAAGGGGCAGCTATGGCTACACCTTC.

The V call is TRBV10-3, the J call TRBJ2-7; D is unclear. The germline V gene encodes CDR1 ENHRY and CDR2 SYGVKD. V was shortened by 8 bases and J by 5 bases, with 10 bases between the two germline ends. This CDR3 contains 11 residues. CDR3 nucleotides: TGTGCCATCTCAGGATATGACGAGCAGTACTTC. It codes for CAISGYDEQYF.

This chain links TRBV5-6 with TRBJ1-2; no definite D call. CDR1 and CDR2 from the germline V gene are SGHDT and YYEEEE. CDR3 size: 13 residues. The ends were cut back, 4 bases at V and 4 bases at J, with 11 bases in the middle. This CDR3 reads CASSLQRIYGYTF. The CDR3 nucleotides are TGTGCCAGCAGCCTTCAGAGGATCTATGGCTACACCTTC.

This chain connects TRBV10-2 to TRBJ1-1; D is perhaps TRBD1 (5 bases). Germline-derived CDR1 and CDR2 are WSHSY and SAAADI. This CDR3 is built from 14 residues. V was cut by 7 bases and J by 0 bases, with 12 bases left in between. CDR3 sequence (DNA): TGCGCCAGCATCGTTTCAGGGATGAACACTGAAGCTTTCTTT. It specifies CASIVSGMNTEAFF.

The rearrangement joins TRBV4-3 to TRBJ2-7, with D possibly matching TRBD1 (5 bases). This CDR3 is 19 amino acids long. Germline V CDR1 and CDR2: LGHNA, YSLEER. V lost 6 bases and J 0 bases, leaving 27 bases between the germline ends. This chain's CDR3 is CASSHHLESQGDSSYEQYF. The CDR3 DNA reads TGCGCCAGCAGTCATCATCTAGAAAGTCAGGGCGATAGCTCCTACGAGCAGTACTTC.